Listed here is a single T cell receptor (beta chain). Its specificity is not known. Trimming stripped 1 base from V and 6 bases from J, with 13 bases between. The CDR3 sequence is 14 residues long. Germline V gene data show CDR1 as DFQATT and CDR2 as SNEGSKA (reference sequence). These data belong to a study of T cells in Graves' hyperthyroidism and ophthalmopathy. Background on the study: Before any treatment, at initial diagnosis, peripheral blood was collected. General study points: Blood samples included most of the expanded thyroid clonotypes exceeding 0.001. Model predictions of ophthalmopathy came a median around 6.5 months before onset.

TCR beta CDR3 sequences were amplified from RNA transcripts. In the first-round RT-PCR of the TCR CDR3, the HTBI primer set was used. TCRdb redid the calling of the multiplex PCR reads with MiXCR, one entry per CDR3 protein. This table has under 400,000 distinct CDR3 sequences, roughly a fifth appearing once. The study excluded patients with uncontrolled infection, other autoimmune disease, pregnancy or lactation. The gene calls are TRBV20-1 and TRBJ1-5, with D possibly being TRBD1 (5 bases). This clonotype originated in a woman between 45 and 60 years old with Graves' hyperthyroidism. Material: blood. CDR3 protein: CSARVRETGQPQHF. DNA for the CDR3: TGCAGTGCTAGAGTCAGGGAAACAGGTCAGCCCCAGCATTTT.